This entry concerns a single T cell receptor beta chain. Its matching antigen is unknown. From 5'RACE with constant-segment primers came TCR alpha and TCR beta cDNA libraries that carried sample barcodes and UMIs. MiXCR, run by TCRdb on the 5' RACE reads, gives a single entry per CDR3 protein. The sample contains 15,000 to 20,000 distinct CDR3 sequences, approximately 20% of which appear only once. This entry belongs to a study of T-cell memory formation after mild COVID-19. Overall study findings and caveats: CD4+ contracting clones were found mainly in CM and EM, and CD8+ ones in EMRA. Later expanders leaned CD4+, whereas clones that contracted between day 15 and 85 were balanced CD4/CD8. Second-wave clones that peaked on day 37 lacked confirmed SARS-CoV-2 specificity.

The CDR3 is made up of 12 amino acids. The ends were cut back, 2 bases at V and 3 bases at J, with 8 bases in the middle. CDR1 DFQATT and CDR2 SNEGSKA come from the germline V gene (reference sequence). The chain couples TRBV20-1 to TRBJ2-7, with D unresolved. Sequencing input: PBMCs or a T cell subset sorted from them (not recorded which). This sequence originates from a man younger than 35 who had mild COVID-19 (a few samples of this study predate the infection). Cell type and time point are not known. The CDR3 is CSARRGDYEQYF. The CDR3 coding sequence is TGCAGTGCTAGACGTGGGGACTACGAGCAGTACTTC.